The 21 T cell receptor beta chains reported below all come from one sample, sequenced in a study of cytomegalovirus exposure and HLA in healthy donors. Vbeta (60) and Jbeta (13) primers were used in the PCR. The protocol was immunoSEQ multiplex PCR, while the TCRdb copy is restricted to in-frame clones and leaves out a portion. The data include some 53,000 clones; the top ten clones carry about 12%. The sample comprised PBMCs. The receptors stem from a woman aged 55-75 years in good health and CMV-seropositive.

The CDR3 loop is CASSQRQGSGELFF. The CDR3 bases are TGTGCCAGCAGTCAGCGCCAGGGTTCCGGGGAGCTGTTTTTT. This chain links TRBV6-6 with TRBJ2-2, with D possibly matching TRBD1 (5 bases). The CDR3 loop spans 14 amino acids. V was pared by 5 bases and J by 6 bases, with 13 bases between. Germline-derived CDR1 and CDR2 are MNHNY and SVGAGI (reference sequence).

The chain joins TRBV7-2 to TRBJ1-2, with D perhaps matching TRBD1 (6 bases). V gave up 5 bases and J gave up 3 bases, with 28 bases separating them. CDR1 is SGHTA and CDR2 is FQGNSA in the germline V gene. The CDR3 extends over 19 amino acids. CDR3 region: CASSPLFVLGTHRDYGYTF. CDR3 nucleotide sequence: TGTGCCAGCAGCCCTCTATTTGTCCTAGGGACACATAGGGACTATGGCTACACCTTC.

CDR3 DNA sequence: TGCGCCAGCAGCTCCTCGACAGGGACCATGAACACTGAAGCTTTCTTT. Translating gives CASSSSTGTMNTEAFF. This sequence joins TRBV5-1 and TRBJ1-1; TRBD1 agrees at 7 bases. The CDR3 covers 16 residues. Trimming at V came to 3 bases and at J to 0 bases, leaving 8 bases not matched to a gene. Looked up from germline, CDR1 is SGHRS and CDR2 is YFSETQ.

The chain is built from TRBV10-3 and TRBJ1-6; a possible D gene is TRBD1 (5 bases). V was clipped by 4 bases and J by 5 bases, with 15 bases between them. The CDR3 sequence is 16 residues long. CDR1 and CDR2 from the germline V gene are ENHRY and SYGVKD. This chain's CDR3 is CAISASGGGNNSPLHF. The DNA of the CDR3 is TGTGCCATCAGTGCCTCCGGGGGTGGGAATAATTCACCCCTCCACTTT.

The gene calls are TRBV7-8 and TRBJ2-7; D gene unclear. The V end lost 2 bases, the J end lost 3 bases, and 5 bases lay between the germline ends. This CDR3 has 12 amino acids. CDR1 SGHVS and CDR2 FQNEAQ come from the germline V gene. DNA for the CDR3: TGTGCCAGCAGCTTATTCCGCTACGAGCAGTACTTC. The encoded protein is CASSLFRYEQYF.

The chain links TRBV25-1 to TRBJ1-1, with a possible D match to TRBD1 (6 bases). The V end was cut by 6 bases, the J end by 6 bases, with 17 bases between. This CDR3 comprises 14 residues. Germline CDR1 reads MGHDK; CDR2 reads SYGVNS. CDR3 sequence (DNA): TGTGCCAGCAGAGGGGGGGGCGGTTTGGCTGAAGCTTTCTTT. Amino acid sequence: CASRGGGGLAEAFF.

The rearrangement uses TRBV6-6 and TRBJ1-2; 7 bases align to TRBD1. Per the germline V gene, CDR1 is MNHNY and CDR2 is SVGAGI (reference sequence). The CDR3 has 14 residues. Losses at the gene ends were 6 bases for V and 4 bases for J; bases not matched to a gene: 8. CDR3 coding DNA: TGTGCCAGCAGCCAGGGGGGTGGGAGCTATGGCTACACCTTC. Its translation is CASSQGGGSYGYTF.

This chain uses TRBV25-1 with TRBJ2-3, with D hard to call. The germline V and J ends were trimmed by 6 bases and 6 bases, with 16 bases remaining between them. The CDR3 length is 14 residues. CDR1 is MGHDK, CDR2 SYGVNS, per germline. In nucleotides, the CDR3 is TGTGCCAGCAGCCCCCCCCAGCCGACTGATACGCAGTATTTT. Residues: CASSPPQPTDTQYF.

This chain connects TRBV10-2 to TRBJ1-1; a weak D match, TRBD1 (6 bases). V lost 5 bases and J lost 2, with 12 bases in between. Germline CDR1 WSHSY, CDR2 SAAADI. The CDR3 runs 14 residues. CDR3 sequence: CASSIGQTNTEAFF. Written as DNA, the CDR3 is TGCGCCAGCAGTATCGGACAGACTAACACTGAAGCTTTCTTT.

The rearrangement links TRBV29-1 to TRBJ1-2; TRBD1 might be the D (5 bases). The CDR3 runs to 11 residues. V lost 4 bases, J lost 8 bases, and 11 bases lay in between. In germline, CDR1 is SQVTM, CDR2 ANQGSEA. The CDR3 loop reads CSVVGGNGYTF. The CDR3 DNA reads as TGCAGCGTTGTCGGGGGGAACGGCTACACCTTC.

The rearrangement joins TRBV29-1 to TRBJ1-2; the match to TRBD1 covers 7 bases. The CDR3 covers 13 residues. Germline assignment: CDR1 SQVTM and CDR2 ANQGSEA. Germline trimming cut 5 bases from V and 7 bases from J; bases unmatched to any gene: 10. The CDR3 sequence: CSVWERGRSGYTF. In DNA, the CDR3 is TGCAGCGTTTGGGAAAGGGGGCGGTCTGGCTACACCTTC.

Turning to this clone: At one end the junction does not follow the germline gene, possibly because of a read error. The chain couples TRBV18 to TRBJ1-1; D is uncertain. The CDR3 consists of 14 residues. Germline V gene data show CDR1 as KGHSH and CDR2 as LQKENI. The CDR3 bases are TGTGCCAGCTCACCACCGGCAGACCGGACTGAAGATTTCTTT. It codes for CASSPPADRTEDFF.

This chain connects TRBV2 to TRBJ1-1, with a tentative D call TRBD1 (6 bases). The CDR3 extends over 14 amino acids. V was pared by 7 bases and J by 8 bases, with 20 bases between. The germline V gene encodes CDR1 SNHLY and CDR2 FYNNEI. This CDR3 reads CASTLQGGDREAFF. The CDR3 DNA reads TGTGCCAGCACGTTGCAGGGTGGAGACAGGGAAGCTTTCTTT.

The chain links TRBV5-6 to TRBJ2-1; D is uncertain. The V end was cut by 5 bases, the J end by 0 bases, with 6 bases between. This CDR3 is 13 amino acids long. Germline CDR1 reads SGHDT; CDR2 reads YYEEEE. In DNA form, the CDR3 reads TGTGCCAGCAGTACCAGCTCCTACAATGAGCAGTTCTTC. Its translation is CASSTSSYNEQFF.

This chain uses TRBV6-6 with TRBJ1-5, with D maybe TRBD1 (6 bases). The CDR3 is 16 amino acids. V gave up 5 bases and J gave up 4 bases, with 18 bases separating them. The germline gives CDR1 MNHNY, CDR2 SVGAGI (reference sequence). This CDR3 reads CASSQALGQSNQPQHF. CDR3 DNA sequence: TGTGCCAGCAGTCAGGCCCTGGGACAATCAAATCAGCCCCAGCATTTT.

The chain uses TRBV5-8 and TRBJ1-1; D remains unclear. Germline V gene lookup returns CDR1 SGHTS and CDR2 YDEGEE. The CDR3 covers 14 residues. Between the trimmed V and J ends, which lost 0 bases and 0 bases, there was a span of 6 bases. CDR3 amino acids: CASSLGRLNTEAFF. CDR3 DNA sequence: TGTGCCAGCAGCTTGGGGCGGTTGAACACTGAAGCTTTCTTT.

The V call is TRBV7-2, the J call TRBJ2-5; 10 bases agree with TRBD2. CDR3 length equals 17 residues. Germline trimming cut 0 bases from V and 5 bases from J; bases unmatched to any gene: 9. Germline V gene lookup returns CDR1 SGHTA and CDR2 FQGNSA. The CDR3 sequence is CASSLAASGGARETQYF. The CDR3 nucleotides read TGTGCCAGCAGCTTAGCGGCTAGCGGGGGAGCTCGGGAGACCCAGTACTTC. Full variable domain (rest looked up from reference TRBV7-2 and TRBJ2-5): GAGVSQSPSNKVTEKGKDVELRCDPISGHTALYWYRQSLGQGLEFLIYFQGNSAPDKSGLPSDRFSAERTGGSVSTLTIQRTQQEDSAVYLCASSLAASGGARETQYFGPGTRLLVL.

The chain is built from TRBV4-3 and TRBJ2-7; 9 nucleotides match TRBD2. Trimming cost V 4 bases and J 3 bases; bases outside gene matches: 1. This CDR3 is built from 13 residues. Per germline, CDR1 LGHNA and CDR2 YSLEER. CDR3 sequence: CASSRRGGYEQYF. CDR3 DNA sequence: TGCGCCAGCAGCCGGCGGGGGGGCTACGAGCAGTACTTC.

A remark on this clone: At the DNA level, this CDR3 is encoded by other sequences in the same sample as well. The CDR3 is CASSYQGGYTF. The CDR3 nucleotides are TGTGCCAGCAGTTACCAGGGGGGCTACACCTTC. The gene calls are TRBV6-5 and TRBJ1-2, with D maybe TRBD1 (6 bases). The CDR3 is made up of 11 amino acids. Germline values: CDR1 MNHEY, CDR2 SVGAGI. Deletions cut 2 bases from V and 8 bases from J, with 6 bases between.

The chain links TRBV6-5 to TRBJ1-2, with 10 bases identical to TRBD1. This CDR3 is 13 amino acids long. CDR1 and CDR2 from the germline V gene are MNHEY and SVGAGI. With 7 bases clipped from V and 10 bases from J, the junction kept 9 bases outside the gene matches. The CDR3 DNA is TGTGCCAGCACCCGGGGACAGGGGATGATCTACACCTTC. It codes for CASTRGQGMIYTF.

The CDR3 is CASRGGRGETQYF. The CDR3 nucleotides are TGTGCCAGCCGGGGGGGCCGGGGAGAGACCCAGTACTTC. The V and J genes are TRBV28 and TRBJ2-5; the match to TRBD2 covers 8 bases. J was trimmed by 4 bases and V by 8 bases; bases with no gene match: 6. This CDR3 region has 13 residues. In germline, CDR1 is MDHEN, CDR2 SYDVKM.